This TCR beta chain was identified in a study of T cell repertoires in cytomegalovirus infection. Whole-study results and caveats: Individuals carrying CMV plus the relevant HLA were identified by cumulative frequency of public TCR beta families. Dominant in the ex vivo response were TCR beta clonotypes restricted by HLA-C and specific for CMV.

The CDR3 loop spans 17 amino acids. Losses at the gene ends were 6 bases for V and 1 base for J; bases not matched to a gene: 6. Remarks on this clonotype: Antigen specificity is unknown.

MiXCR, applied by TCRdb to the reads, yields one record per CDR3 protein. Here the sample spans around 770,000 distinct CDR3 sequences, under 35% being singletons. Sequencing was performed on cultured CD8+ T cells from PBMCs, taken from culture after CMV antigen stimulation. The chain is built from TRBV12-3 or TRBV12-4 and TRBJ1-4; 12 bases line up with TRBD1. The TCR originated in a human donor in good health (CMV status not recorded). Some clones in this sample may be carry-over from other donors' samples. The CDR3 DNA follows: TGTGCCAGCAGCCGGGGGGACAGGGGGCTAACTAATGAAAAACTGTTTTTT. It yields the protein CASSRGDRGLTNEKLFF.